This note documents a single TCR beta chain sequence. Antigen: not known. CDR3 length: 11 amino acids. From germline, CDR1 is MGHDK and CDR2 SYGVNS. With 8 bases removed from V and 5 bases from J, the gap between germline ends came to 9 bases. 5'RACE primed from the constant segment yielded TCR alpha and TCR beta cDNA libraries bearing sample barcodes and UMIs. MiXCR, applied by TCRdb to the 5' RACE reads, yields one record per CDR3 protein. Altogether around 320,000 distinct CDR3 sequences are present, around an eighth being singletons, with the ten largest covering roughly a fifth. This sample is part of a study of T-cell memory formation after mild COVID-19. Study observations and caveats: Chiefly within CM and EM were the contracting CD4+ clones; CD8+ ones were within EMRA.

This sequence was found in a man aged 18 to 30 who had mild COVID-19 (a few samples of this study predate the infection). Cell type and time point are not known. Input material: PBMCs or a T cell subset sorted from them (not recorded which). The genes are TRBV25-1 and TRBJ2-5, with D unresolved. The CDR3 nucleotides read TGTGCCAGCCAGGCGTTCGAGACCCAGTACTTC. Encoded protein: CASQAFETQYF.